The 14 T cell receptor beta chains in this list originate from one sample, sequenced in a study of T-cell memory formation after mild COVID-19 (TCRdb year 2021). The receptor library was made with 5' RACE. The sequencer was an Illumina NovaSeq 6000. The public reads were run again by TCRdb, first through fastp at Q25 and then through MiXCR, and only productive beta chains were kept. Under each unique CDR3 protein, matching rows form one entry showing the most common genes and DNA. The sample table shows some 300,000 distinct CDR3 sequences, and roughly 20% are seen once. The top ten clones comprise 21% of the sample. The sequencing input was PBMCs or a T cell subset sorted from them (not recorded which). The receptors here all came from a young man who had mild COVID-19 (a few samples of this study predate the infection). The sample titles of this study are shuffled in the database, so cell type and time point are left out; the donor was told from shared clones.

The chain recombines TRBV5-1 with TRBJ1-1; possibly TRBD1 for D (6 bases). Germline V gives CDR1 SGHRS, CDR2 YFSETQ. The V gene lost 5 bases and the J gene lost 0 bases, with 11 bases spanning the gap. CDR3 length: 14 amino acids. The CDR3 is CASSPDSLNTEAFF. The DNA of the CDR3 is TGCGCCAGCAGTCCGGACAGTCTGAACACTGAAGCTTTCTTT.

The chain links TRBV12-3 or TRBV12-4 to TRBJ2-1; 8 nucleotides align to TRBD1. This CDR3 is built from 15 residues. The junction had 2 bases not matched to a gene; V was cut back by 0 bases and J by 4 bases. CDR3 coding DNA: TGTGCCAGCAGTTTAGCGTGGACAGGGTACAATGAGCAGTTCTTC. Its translation is CASSLAWTGYNEQFF.

This clonotype has a handful of counts. V is TRBV4-1 and J is TRBJ2-1, with D maybe TRBD2 (7 bases). This CDR3 spans 14 amino acids. Germline V gene sequence: CDR1 MGHRA, CDR2 YSYEKL. With 6 bases removed from V and 7 bases from J, the gap between germline ends came to 16 bases. The CDR3 nucleotides read TGCGCCAGCAGGGGGGGGTCGAGGGGGAATGAGCAGTTCTTC. It yields the protein CASRGGSRGNEQFF.

As regards this clonotype: A much larger clone is a single base away; this may be a read error. V and J are TRBV5-5 and TRBJ1-2, with 7 positions matching TRBD1. Trimming took 1 base from V and 3 from J; bases not matched to a gene: 6. This CDR3 spans 15 amino acids. Germline assignment: CDR1 SGHKS and CDR2 YYEKEE (reference sequence). The DNA for the CDR3 is TGTGCCAGCAGCTTGTTGAACAGGGGTGACTATGGCTACACCTTC. It yields the protein CASSLLNRGDYGYTF.

This clonotype was picked up many times. J is TRBJ2-3 and V is TRBV5-1; D is possibly TRBD2 (5 bases). The ends were cut back, 4 bases at V and 2 bases at J, with 14 bases in the middle. The germline V gene has CDR1 SGHRS and CDR2 YFSETQ. The CDR3 sequence is 15 residues long. DNA for the CDR3: TGCGCCAGCAGCCCCGGACTTACCCCCACAGATACGCAGTATTTT. Its translation is CASSPGLTPTDTQYF. The full variable domain, in which reference TRBV5-1 and TRBJ2-3 provide the parts outside the CDR3, is KAGVTQTPRYLIKTRGQQVTLSCSPISGHRSVSWYQQTPGQGLQFLFEYFSETQRNKGNFPGRFSGRQFSNSRSEMNVSTLELGDSALYLCASSPGLTPTDTQYFGPGTRLTVL.

The sample holds a few counts of this clonotype. V usage is TRBV27 and J usage is TRBJ2-5; no clear D. V lost 5 bases and J lost 0, with 7 bases in between. Germline CDR1 and CDR2: MNHEY and SMNVEV (reference sequence). This CDR3 spans 13 amino acids. As DNA, the CDR3 is TGTGCCAGCAGTCGACGGTACCAAGAGACCCAGTACTTC. The encoded protein is CASSRRYQETQYF.

This clonotype was seen a handful of times. The chain couples TRBV12-3 or TRBV12-4 to TRBJ1-5, with unresolved D. The CDR3 covers 14 residues. Trimming removed 2 bases from V and 9 bases from J, with 14 bases in between. CDR3 loop: CASSLLRHGTPQHF. CDR3 in DNA: TGTGCCAGCAGTTTATTACGGCATGGCACGCCCCAGCATTTT.

The table lists this clonotype with a few counts. This chain uses TRBV7-2 with TRBJ2-1; 8 bases align to TRBD2. Germline assignment: CDR1 SGHTA and CDR2 FQGNSA. The CDR3 consists of 17 residues. The trim removed 3 bases at V and 4 bases at J, leaving 11 bases unmatched. CDR3 protein: CASSFQLSGGLYNEQFF. CDR3 sequence (DNA): TGTGCCAGCAGCTTCCAACTGAGCGGGGGTTTGTACAATGAGCAGTTCTTC.

This chain connects TRBV12-3 or TRBV12-4 to TRBJ2-3; D uncertain. Trimming stripped 2 bases from V and 10 bases from J, with 10 bases between. This CDR3 has 12 residues. The CDR3 DNA follows: TGTGCCAGCAGTTTACCGGATAGGCCGCAGTATTTT. Translated: CASSLPDRPQYF.

This rearrangement joins TRBV20-1 to TRBJ2-1; D is undetermined. Germline-derived CDR1 and CDR2 are DFQATT and SNEGSKA (reference sequence). The CDR3 spans 12 residues. Trimming took off 0 bases at V and 12 bases at J, with 12 bases between the two ends. The CDR3 nucleotides read TGCAGTGCTAGAGATCCGGCAGGCCCGCAGTTCTTC. The encoded protein is CSARDPAGPQFF.

The rearrangement uses TRBV27 and TRBJ2-7; possibly TRBD1 or TRBD2 for D (5 bases each). Germline V gene lookup returns CDR1 MNHEY and CDR2 SMNVEV (reference sequence). V was cut by 3 bases and J by 9 bases, with 15 bases left in between. The length of the CDR3 is 13 residues. CDR3 nucleotides: TGTGCCAGCAGTTTGCTCGGGGCCACACGGCAGTACTTC. Translated, it gives CASSLLGATRQYF.

The chain links TRBV28 to TRBJ2-5, with D unresolved. Per the germline V gene, CDR1 is MDHEN and CDR2 is SYDVKM. The CDR3 runs 13 residues. Trimming removed 8 bases at V and 3 bases at J, with 13 bases between. CDR3 loop: CASPWRRKETQYF. The CDR3 nucleotides are TGTGCCAGCCCGTGGCGGAGAAAAGAGACCCAGTACTTC.

The chain recombines TRBV28 with TRBJ2-3; D tentatively reads TRBD1 or TRBD2 (5 bases each). Germline assignment: CDR1 MDHEN and CDR2 SYDVKM. V lost 4 bases and J lost 2, with 22 bases in between. There are 18 residues in the CDR3. The CDR3, as DNA: TGTGCCAGCAGTTCCCCTCCGCACTTGTGGGGGTCCACAGATACGCAGTATTTT. Amino acid sequence: CASSSPPHLWGSTDTQYF.

This clonotype has a count of ten or more. This rearrangement joins TRBV20-1 to TRBJ1-4; no firm D call. Germline V gene data show CDR1 as DFQATT and CDR2 as SNEGSKA (reference sequence). There are 15 residues in the CDR3. The V end was cut by 1 base, the J end by 6 bases, with 15 bases between. The CDR3 DNA follows: TGCAGTGCTAGAGCCTCCGGGCCCCTTGATGAAAAACTGTTTTTT. Translated, it gives CSARASGPLDEKLFF.